Shown below are 25 T cell receptor beta chains from a single sample sequenced in a study of cytomegalovirus exposure and HLA in healthy donors. PCR involved 60 Vbeta and 13 Jbeta primers. Generated by immunoSEQ multiplex PCR, the TCRdb table keeps only in-frame clones and is missing some. Among around 90,000 clones listed, around 85% were seen once. The sequencing sample was made of PBMCs. The receptors stem from a man aged 35-49 years in good health and CMV-seropositive.

This chain connects TRBV2 to TRBJ2-5; tentative D call: TRBD1 (5 bases). The ends were cut back, 8 bases at V and 2 bases at J, with 18 bases in the middle. Germline CDR1 SNHLY, CDR2 FYNNEI. The CDR3 runs 15 residues. The CDR3 protein is CASYAQANIQETQYF. The CDR3 DNA is TGTGCCAGCTATGCACAGGCAAACATACAAGAGACCCAGTACTTC.

V gene TRBV5-1 combines with J gene TRBJ2-2; D not certain. This CDR3 contains 13 residues. The germline V gene encodes CDR1 SGHRS and CDR2 YFSETQ. V was pared by 3 bases and J by 7 bases, with 10 bases between. Written as DNA, the CDR3 is TGCGCCAGCAGCTCAAGCCTCGGCGGGGAGCTGTTTTTT. Residues: CASSSSLGGELFF. The variable domain in full, completed from reference TRBV5-1 and TRBJ2-2, reads KAGVTQTPRYLIKTRGQQVTLSCSPISGHRSVSWYQQTPGQGLQFLFEYFSETQRNKGNFPGRFSGRQFSNSRSEMNVSTLELGDSALYLCASSSSLGGELFFGEGSRLTVL.

The chain links TRBV2 to TRBJ2-3; TRBD2 matches at 9 bases. The CDR3 runs 13 residues. Trimming at V came to 6 bases and at J to 5 bases, leaving 3 bases not matched to a gene. Germline values: CDR1 SNHLY, CDR2 FYNNEI. DNA of the CDR3: TGTGCCAGCAGGGCGGGGGGGATAGATACGCAGTATTTT. It translates to CASRAGGIDTQYF.

The chain recombines TRBV27 with TRBJ1-1; D not resolved. V was shortened by 3 bases and J by 11 bases, with 10 bases between the two germline ends. The CDR3 extends over 11 amino acids. The V gene's germline CDR1 is MNHEY and CDR2 SMNVEV (reference sequence). CDR3: CASSFHGIAFF. The CDR3 nucleotides are TGTGCCAGCAGTTTCCACGGGATCGCTTTCTTT.

This clone was detected once. The genes are TRBV18 and TRBJ1-4, with TRBD1 as a possible D gene (6 bases). V dropped 2 bases and J dropped 7 bases, with 11 bases sitting between them. CDR1 and CDR2 (germline): KGHSH, LQKENI. This CDR3 has 14 amino acids. The CDR3 DNA reads as TGTGCCAGCTCACCAGGGGGCGGTCTTGAAAAACTGTTTTTT. As protein: CASSPGGGLEKLFF.

The V and J genes are TRBV18 and TRBJ2-3, with TRBD1 matching over 9 bases. CDR3 length equals 16 residues. Unmatched junction bases numbered 11, after V lost 6 bases and J lost 4 bases. The germline gives CDR1 KGHSH, CDR2 LQKENI. CDR3 in DNA: TGTGCCAGCTCCCAGACGGGACAGGGAGTAGCAGATACGCAGTATTTT. It specifies CASSQTGQGVADTQYF.

About this clone itself: One end of the junction is discordant with germline, which a read error may explain. This chain links TRBV5-1 with TRBJ2-7; no definite D call. Looked up from germline, CDR1 is SGHRS and CDR2 is YFSETQ. This CDR3 is 16 amino acids long. The CDR3 DNA reads as TGCGCCAGCAACCCGGTGAGGCACACCGTCTCCAACGAGCAGTACTTC. It is translated as CASNPVRHTVSNEQYF.

The rearrangement links TRBV12-5 to TRBJ1-1, with TRBD1 matching 12 bases. Germline V gene lookup returns CDR1 LGHNT and CDR2 FRNRAP. The CDR3 has 16 residues. J was trimmed by 1 base and V by 3 bases; bases with no gene match: 3. CDR3 loop: CASGLGTGGSNTEAFF. Here the CDR3 DNA reads TGTGCTAGTGGTTTAGGGACAGGGGGCTCGAACACTGAAGCTTTCTTT.

The CDR3 coding sequence is TGTGCCAGCAGCGACGGCAAGGAAATAAGACAGGCTTTTTTTGGTTCACCCCTCCACTTT. This codes for CASSDGKEIRQAFFGSPLHF. The chain couples TRBV5-4 to TRBJ1-6, with TRBD1 as a possible D gene (6 bases). Per germline, CDR1 SGHNT and CDR2 YYREEE (reference sequence). Trimming cost V 4 bases and J 9 bases, with 32 bases left between them. The CDR3 is made up of 20 amino acids.

The chain has TRBV19 and TRBJ1-5; 9 nucleotides line up with TRBD1. This CDR3 has 14 residues. Trimming at V came to 10 bases and at J to 5 bases, leaving 9 bases not matched to a gene. The germline V gene encodes CDR1 LNHDA and CDR2 SQIVND (reference sequence). The CDR3 DNA is TGTGCCACAACAGGGGGCTTTAGGGATCAGCCCCAGCATTTT. Its translation: CATTGGFRDQPQHF.

The chain is built from TRBV15 and TRBJ2-5; D gene ambiguous. The J call may be mistaken, given a closer DNA end match to TRBJ2-7. The CDR3 covers 11 residues. The V gene's germline CDR1 is LNHNV and CDR2 YYDKDF (reference sequence). CDR3 sequence: CATSRDVEQYF. As DNA, the CDR3 is TGTGCCACCAGCAGAGATGTCGAGCAGTACTTC.

V usage is TRBV6-6 and J usage is TRBJ2-6; TRBD1 matches at 7 bases. This CDR3 is built from 15 residues. V shed 10 bases and J 2 bases; nucleotides not matched to a gene: 8. Germline values: CDR1 MNHNY, CDR2 SVGAGI (reference sequence). For the CDR3, the DNA is TGTGCCATCCTTAGACAGGGAACTGGGGCCAACGTCCTGACTTTC. Translating it yields CAILRQGTGANVLTF.

The sample holds one count of this clone. The chain employs TRBV4-2 and TRBJ2-7; 7 bases line up with TRBD2. This CDR3 has 15 amino acids. After removal of 1 base from V and 3 bases from J, the junction contained 6 bases not matched to a gene. CDR1 and CDR2 (germline): LGHNA, YNFKEQ. DNA of the CDR3: TGTGCCAGCAGCCAAGCAAGCGGGATGGACTACGAGCAGTACTTC. It yields the protein CASSQASGMDYEQYF.

The gene calls are TRBV13 and TRBJ2-1; D call uncertain. The CDR3 has 11 residues. Trimming took 5 bases from V and 10 from J, leaving 9 bases between them. Germline CDR1 is PRHDT and CDR2 is FYEKMQ (reference sequence). CDR3 sequence reads: CASSLAGEQFF. The CDR3 DNA is TGTGCCAGCAGCCTCGCAGGCGAGCAGTTCTTC.

The V and J genes are TRBV7-2 and TRBJ1-1; TRBD1 matches at 8 bases. Germline loops: CDR1 SGHTA, CDR2 FQGNSA. With 6 bases clipped from V and 1 base from J, the junction kept 10 bases outside the gene matches. The length of the CDR3 is 16 residues. Here the CDR3 reads CASSNDRGQANTEAFF. The CDR3 DNA follows: TGTGCCAGCAGTAACGACAGGGGTCAAGCGAACACTGAAGCTTTCTTT.

The chain recombines TRBV2 with TRBJ1-5; perhaps TRBD1 as D (5 bases). CDR1 and CDR2 from the germline V gene are SNHLY and FYNNEI. Between the trimmed V and J ends, which lost 3 bases and 9 bases, there was a span of 15 bases. The length of the CDR3 is 14 residues. CDR3 loop: CASSEGGGWRPQHF. The CDR3 region has the DNA TGTGCCAGCAGTGAGGGCGGGGGGTGGAGGCCCCAGCATTTT.

The rearrangement joins TRBV9 to TRBJ2-3; D unresolved. Germline CDR1 SGDLS, CDR2 YYNGEE. The CDR3 contains 16 residues. Trimming removed 4 bases from V and 2 bases from J, with 17 bases in between. The CDR3 sequence: CASSPVWSENTDTQYF. CDR3 coding DNA: TGTGCCAGCAGCCCCGTATGGAGCGAAAACACAGATACGCAGTATTTT.

The V gene is TRBV6-9, the J gene TRBJ2-5, with 8 positions matching TRBD2. This CDR3 comprises 18 residues. The J segment lost 1 base and the V segment lost 6 bases, leaving 16 bases of the junction unmatched. Germline V CDR1 and CDR2: MNHGY, SVAAGI. CDR3 in DNA: TGTGCCAGCAGAGACCTTGGACTAGCCGGATGGGGCCAAGAGACCCAGTACTTC. It is translated as CASRDLGLAGWGQETQYF.

This chain links TRBV10-2 with TRBJ2-7, with D possibly being TRBD2 (6 bases). Trimming took off 6 bases at V and 0 bases at J, with 15 bases between the two ends. The CDR3 consists of 15 residues. Germline V lookup: CDR1 WSHSY, CDR2 SAAADI. The CDR3 protein is CASRPGLANSYEQYF. CDR3 DNA sequence: TGCGCCAGCAGACCTGGTCTAGCGAACTCCTACGAGCAGTACTTC.

The V call is TRBV6-5, the J call TRBJ2-6, with D possibly being TRBD1 (5 bases). Per the germline V gene, CDR1 is MNHEY and CDR2 is SVGAGI. Trimming took off 6 bases at V and 5 bases at J, with 14 bases between the two ends. The CDR3 is made up of 15 amino acids. The CDR3 is CASRATGDWANVLTF. As DNA, the CDR3 is TGTGCCAGCAGAGCCACAGGTGATTGGGCCAACGTCCTGACTTTC.

The CDR3 protein is CASSLSSRGGRETQYF. The CDR3 DNA follows: TGCGCCAGCAGCTTGAGCTCGCGGGGGGGCCGGGAGACCCAGTACTTC. The chain links TRBV5-1 to TRBJ2-5; 9 bases are shared with TRBD2. The CDR3 has 16 amino acids. J lost 5 bases, V lost 1 base, and 9 bases had no gene match. Germline V gene data show CDR1 as SGHRS and CDR2 as YFSETQ.

The V gene is TRBV7-3, the J gene TRBJ2-1; a possible D gene is TRBD1 (6 bases). CDR1 is SGHTA, CDR2 FQGTGA, per germline. The CDR3 is 17 residues long. V was cut by 1 base and J by 0 bases, with 13 bases left in between. CDR3 sequence: CASSLRGPESSYNEQFF. The CDR3 nucleotides read TGTGCCAGCAGCTTAAGGGGGCCTGAGAGCTCCTACAATGAGCAGTTCTTC.

J is TRBJ1-5 and V is TRBV28; D possibly corresponds to TRBD1 (6 bases). Germline V lookup: CDR1 MDHEN, CDR2 SYDVKM. The CDR3 loop spans 14 amino acids. The V end lost 6 bases, the J end lost 4 bases, and 13 bases lay between the germline ends. CDR3 loop: CASRVTGGNQPQHF. DNA for the CDR3: TGTGCCAGCAGGGTGACAGGAGGAAATCAGCCCCAGCATTTT.

This clone was seen once. The chain uses TRBV7-2 and TRBJ2-3, with no clear D. V was pared by 5 bases and J by 0 bases, with 9 bases between. This CDR3 is 14 amino acids long. Germline CDR1 and CDR2: SGHTA and FQGNSA. In nucleotides, the CDR3 is TGTGCCAGCAGCCTAACGCTAAGCACAGATACGCAGTATTTT. Translated: CASSLTLSTDTQYF. The full variable domain, its missing parts supplied by reference TRBV7-2 and TRBJ2-3, is GAGVSQSPSNKVTEKGKDVELRCDPISGHTALYWYRQSLGQGLEFLIYFQGNSAPDKSGLPSDRFSAERTGGSVSTLTIQRTQQEDSAVYLCASSLTLSTDTQYFGPGTRLTVL.

The chain employs TRBV5-4 and TRBJ1-1; D is perhaps TRBD1 (5 bases). The CDR3 runs to 15 residues. Germline V gene lookup returns CDR1 SGHNT and CDR2 YYREEE (reference sequence). V was cut by 0 bases and J by 1 base, with 10 bases left in between. As DNA, the CDR3 is TGTGCCAGCAGCTTGGTTCCGGGGGAGAACACTGAAGCTTTCTTT. Residues: CASSLVPGENTEAFF.